The TCR beta chain described here comes from a study of post-analysis software for immune sequencing data. Study-wide context: Patients had relapsing-remitting, secondary progressive or progressive-relapsing multiple sclerosis; some lacked subtype. Study-wide points: About five TRBV segments were more frequent in patients than controls; TRBV5-6, TRBV5-1 and TRBV20-1 belonged to this group. Normalized Chao1 diversity was significantly reduced in patients versus controls.

In germline, CDR1 is SQVTM, CDR2 ANQGSEA. J was trimmed by 4 bases and V by 7 bases; bases with no gene match: 19. CDR3 length: 17 residues. With regard to this clonotype: Its antigen is not identified.

Libraries were made from TCR beta cDNA, and they carried unique molecular identifiers. From around 0.96 to 9.9 million T cells, 500,000 or so cDNA molecules were obtained. TCRdb analysed the PCR reads with MiXCR anew, one entry per CDR3 protein. The sample records roughly 730,000 distinct CDR3 sequences, around 27% being singletons. Material: blood. The chain uses TRBV29-1 and TRBJ2-5, with 9 bases fitting TRBD2. The source of this sequence is a girl aged 5-17 years with multiple sclerosis. CDR3 region: CSARKALAGTMPETQYF. The CDR3, as DNA: TGCAGCGCTAGGAAAGCGCTAGCGGGGACCATGCCAGAGACCCAGTACTTC.